This T cell receptor (beta chain) emerged from a study of beta chain features in type 1 diabetes. Whole-study results and caveats: The study notes PCR might favor shorter templates equally in patients and controls.

The sample holds a few counts of this clone. Its antigen remains unknown. Naive, central memory, regulatory and stem cell-like memory cells within the CD4+ compartment were sorted using CD45RO/CCR7/CD25/CD127/CD95/CD27. Expressed TCRB transcripts were sequenced because the entire RNA isolate underwent reverse transcription. Clones were read by immunoSEQ multiplex PCR, and TCRdb kept only the in-frame ones, dropping some. The sample shows about 150,000 clones, about 7.3% of them seen only once. Trimming took 1 base from V and 8 from J; bases not matched to a gene: 7. Looked up from germline, CDR1 is SEHNR and CDR2 is FQNEAQ (reference sequence). There are 14 residues in the CDR3.

The source of this sequence is a man younger than 30 in good health. The genes are TRBV7-9 and TRBJ1-2, with 7 positions matching TRBD1. Sequenced input: central memory CD4+ T cells from blood. DNA of the CDR3: TGTGCCAGCAGCTTAGGCGGACAGGCCTGGGGCTACACCTTC. Translating it yields CASSLGGQAWGYTF.